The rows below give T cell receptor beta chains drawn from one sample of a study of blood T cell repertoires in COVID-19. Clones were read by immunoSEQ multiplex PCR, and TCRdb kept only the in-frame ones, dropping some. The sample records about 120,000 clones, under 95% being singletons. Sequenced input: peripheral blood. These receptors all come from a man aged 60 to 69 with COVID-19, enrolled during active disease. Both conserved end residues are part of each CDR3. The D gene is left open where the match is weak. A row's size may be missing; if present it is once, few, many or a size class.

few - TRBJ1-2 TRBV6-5 CASRRSEQNGYTF TGTGCCAGCAGGCGATCGGAGCAAAATGGCTACACCTTC
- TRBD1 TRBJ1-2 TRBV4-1 CASSPLDRAYGYTF TGCGCCAGCAGCCCCTTAGACAGGGCCTATGGCTACACCTTC
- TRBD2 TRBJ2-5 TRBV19 CASSREGLGAETQYF TGTGCCAGTAGCCGGGAGGGCCTTGGGGCGGAGACCCAGTACTTC
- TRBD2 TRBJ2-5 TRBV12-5 CASGLPLGGGWETQYF TGTGCTAGTGGTTTACCCCTCGGGGGGGGCTGGGAGACCCAGTACTTC
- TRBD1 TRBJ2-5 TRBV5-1 CASSLTRTGPGQETQYF TGCGCCAGCAGCTTGACCCGGACAGGACCGGGCCAAGAGACCCAGTACTTC
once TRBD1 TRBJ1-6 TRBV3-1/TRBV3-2 CASSRGQGNNSPLHF TGTGCCAGCAGCCGCGGACAGGGCAATAATTCACCCCTCCACTTT
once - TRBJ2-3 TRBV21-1 CASSKQTSGRTDTQYF TGTGCCAGCAGCAAACAGACTAGCGGACGCACAGATACGCAGTATTTT
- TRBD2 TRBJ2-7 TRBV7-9 CASSRTSGRAREQYF TGTGCCAGCAGCCGAACTAGCGGGAGGGCCCGAGAGCAGTACTTC
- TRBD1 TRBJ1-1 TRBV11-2 CASSETGVASF TGTGCCAGCAGCGAGACAGGGGTTGCTTCATTT
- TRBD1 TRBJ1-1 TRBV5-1 CASSSRQGQIQNTEAFF TGCGCCAGCAGCTCAAGACAGGGGCAAATTCAGAACACTGAAGCTTTCTTT
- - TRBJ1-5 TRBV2 CASSADSLGYQPQHF TGTGCCAGCAGCGCGGACAGCCTGGGATATCAGCCCCAGCATTTT
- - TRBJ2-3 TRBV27 CASSLYRGDTQYF TGTGCCAGCAGTTTATACCGCGGGGATACGCAGTATTTT
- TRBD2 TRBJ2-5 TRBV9 CASSVTSGEETQYF TGTGCCAGCAGCGTAACTAGCGGGGAAGAGACCCAGTACTTC
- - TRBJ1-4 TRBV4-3 CASSQAGISEKLFF TGCGCCAGCAGCCAAGCAGGGATAAGTGAAAAACTGTTTTTT
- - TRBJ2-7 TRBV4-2 CASSQEPWAEQYF TGTGCCAGCAGCCAAGAACCCTGGGCCGAGCAGTACTTC
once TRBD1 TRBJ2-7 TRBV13 CASSHRDRGEYEQYF TGTGCCAGCAGCCACCGGGACAGGGGGGAATACGAGCAGTACTTC
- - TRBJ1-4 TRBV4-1 CASSRIREGGDEKLFF TGCGCCAGCAGCCGGATCAGGGAGGGCGGGGATGAAAAACTGTTTTTT
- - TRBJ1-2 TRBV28 CASSPTGNYGYTF TGTGCCAGCAGCCCGACAGGAAACTATGGCTACACCTTC
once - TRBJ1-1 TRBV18 CASSPAGVGGEAFF TGTGCCAGCTCACCTGCCGGGGTTGGCGGTGAAGCTTTCTTT
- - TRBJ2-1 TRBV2 CASSGDAPEQFF TGTGCCAGCAGTGGAGATGCACCCGAGCAGTTCTTC
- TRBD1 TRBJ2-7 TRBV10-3 CAISESTGFEQYF TGTGCCATCAGTGAGTCGACAGGGTTCGAGCAGTACTTC
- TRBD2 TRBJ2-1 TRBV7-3 CASSLNLAGVNEQFF TGTGCCAGCAGCTTAAACCTAGCGGGGGTTAATGAGCAGTTCTTC
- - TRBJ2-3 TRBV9 CASSASAEPSTDTQYF TGTGCCAGCAGCGCTTCAGCGGAACCTAGCACAGATACGCAGTATTTT
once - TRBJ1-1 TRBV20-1 CSAAGNTEAFF TGCAGTGCTGCAGGGAACACTGAAGCTTTCTTT
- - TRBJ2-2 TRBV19 CASSIEPGNTGELFF TGTGCCAGTAGTATAGAACCAGGCAACACCGGGGAGCTGTTTTTT
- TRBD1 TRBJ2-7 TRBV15 CATSATTGWAEQYF TGTGCCACCAGCGCTACGACAGGGTGGGCCGAGCAGTACTTC
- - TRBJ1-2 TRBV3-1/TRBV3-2 CASSRSGNGGLSGYGYTF TGTGCCAGCAGCCGATCGGGGAACGGGGGGCTCTCTGGATATGGCTACACCTTC
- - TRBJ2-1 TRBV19 CASSIQVSYNEQFF TGTGCCAGTAGTATCCAGGTTTCCTACAATGAGCAGTTCTTC
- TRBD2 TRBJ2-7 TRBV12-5 CASGSSSGSTSYEQYF TGTGCTAGTGGTTCCTCTAGCGGGAGCACCTCCTACGAGCAGTACTTC
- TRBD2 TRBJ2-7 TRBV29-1 CSAGLAGGDEQYF TGCAGCGCTGGCCTAGCGGGAGGCGACGAGCAGTACTTC
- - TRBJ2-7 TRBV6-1 CASSDRTERNYEQYF TGTGCCAGCAGTGATCGGACAGAGCGTAACTACGAGCAGTACTTC
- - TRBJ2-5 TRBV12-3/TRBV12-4 CASATTKETQYF TGTGCCAGCGCCACTACCAAAGAGACCCAGTACTTC
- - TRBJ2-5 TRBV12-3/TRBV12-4 CASSLGRFGTQYF TGTGCCAGCAGCCTGGGCCGTTTCGGGACCCAGTACTTC
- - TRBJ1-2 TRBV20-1 CSARGAGYTF TGCAGTGCTAGAGGAGCTGGCTACACCTTC
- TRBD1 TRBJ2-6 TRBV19 CASSRSGGAGANVLTF TGTGCCAGTAGTAGGTCAGGGGGCGCTGGGGCCAACGTCCTGACTTTC
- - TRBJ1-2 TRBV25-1 CASSEGQYGYTF TGTGCCAGCAGTGAAGGGCAGTATGGCTACACCTTC
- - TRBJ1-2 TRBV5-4 CASSLGGQLYGYTF TGTGCCAGCAGCTTGGGTGGACAGCTCTATGGCTACACCTTC
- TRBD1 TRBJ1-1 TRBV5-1 CASSPWGQGRTEAFF TGCGCCAGCAGCCCCTGGGGACAGGGAAGGACTGAAGCTTTCTTT
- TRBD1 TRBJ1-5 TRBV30 CAWSPDRGNQPQHF TGTGCCTGGAGTCCGGACAGGGGTAATCAGCCCCAGCATTTT
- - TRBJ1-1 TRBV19 CASSIDQTAEAFF TGTGCCAGTAGTATAGATCAGACAGCTGAAGCTTTCTTT
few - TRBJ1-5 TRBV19 CASSRTDYYSNQPQHF TGTGCCAGTAGTCGGACAGATTATTATAGCAATCAGCCCCAGCATTTT
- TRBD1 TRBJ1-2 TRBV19 CASSTTGEGGYTF TGTGCCAGTAGTACGACAGGGGAGGGAGGCTACACCTTC